This T cell receptor (beta chain) stems from a study of CD8 T cells in ankylosing spondylitis. TCRdb recomputed calls from the 5' RACE reads with MiXCR, one row per CDR3 protein. The sample consists of 250,000 to 350,000 distinct CDR3 sequences, less than 25% of them appearing once. Study-level results: Some of these motif variants have turned up before, in reports on reactive arthritis synovial fluid and blood.

Germline values: CDR1 MNHNS, CDR2 SASEGT. This CDR3 is built from 15 residues. V trimming: 6 bases; J trimming: 8 bases; junction bases outside the gene matches: 13. This clonotype has a count of ten or more. Antigen unknown. Sequenced input: blood, either unsorted or a sorted T cell fraction (not recorded which). This chain links TRBV6-1 with TRBJ1-2; 9 nucleotides align to TRBD1. The sequence was obtained from a female donor with ankylosing spondylitis or in good health (not recorded which). This CDR3 reads CASRSNDGTGPGYTF. CDR3 coding DNA: TGTGCCAGCAGGTCAAACGATGGGACAGGGCCAGGCTACACCTTC.